A selection of T cell receptor beta chains follows, all from one sample in a study of beta chain features in type 1 diabetes. The repertoire was sequenced with immunoSEQ multiplex PCR; TCRdb's copy has only in-frame clones and lacks some. The table has some 140,000 clones, 9% seen once; the top ten hold 0.6% to 0.9%. Sequencing input: central memory CD4+ T cells from blood. The receptors were sampled from a man aged 30 to 45 with type 1 diabetes. CDR3s include the opening cysteine and the closing phenylalanine or tryptophan. D genes are given only for firm matches. Size is stated for part of the rows, as once, few or many counts, or as a class when the clone is expanded.

cdr3_aa cdr3_nt clone_size v_call d_call j_call
CASSSITGGSPLHF TGTGCCAGCAGTTCAATTACAGGGGGTTCACCCCTCCACTTT few TRBV28 TRBD1 TRBJ1-6
CAWSANEKLFF TGTGCCTGGAGTGCAAATGAAAAACTGTTTTTT . TRBV30 . TRBJ1-4
CASSLTGGRTEAFF TGTGCCAGCAGCTTGACAGGGGGTCGCACTGAAGCTTTCTTT . TRBV7-3 TRBD1 TRBJ1-1
CASGRGGENSPLHF TGCGCCAGCGGCAGGGGTGGAGAAAACTCACCCCTCCACTTT . TRBV5-1 . TRBJ1-6
CASSSDRRTEAFF TGTGCCAGCAGCTCGGACAGGAGGACTGAAGCTTTCTTT . TRBV7-2 TRBD1 TRBJ1-1
CASSVVSQGATDTQYF TGTGCCAGCAGCGTAGTTTCGCAGGGTGCCACAGATACGCAGTATTTT few TRBV9 . TRBJ2-3
CASSLDRVGDSPLHF TGTGCCAGCAGCTTGGACAGGGTTGGGGATTCACCCCTCCACTTT few TRBV5-4 . TRBJ1-6
CATRRGGVSSNYGYTF TGTGCCACCAGGCGGGGGGGAGTCTCCTCTAACTATGGCTACACCTTC few TRBV15 . TRBJ1-2
CASSQDRFRDNSPLHF TGCGCCAGCAGCCAAGATCGGTTTCGGGATAATTCACCCCTCCACTTT few TRBV4-3 . TRBJ1-6
CASSTGGLRIVTQYF TGTGCCAGCAGTACAGGGGGTCTACGGATTGTTACGCAGTATTTT . TRBV28 TRBD1 TRBJ2-3
CSVEPQSYNEQFF TGCAGCGTGGAACCACAGAGCTACAATGAGCAGTTCTTC many TRBV29-1 . TRBJ2-1
CASSPRRSDTQYF TGTGCCAGCAGCCCTCGGAGGTCAGATACGCAGTATTTT . TRBV7-2 . TRBJ2-3
CASSPGQNEKLFF TGTGCCAGCTCACCGGGACAGAATGAAAAACTGTTTTTT many TRBV18 TRBD1 TRBJ1-4
CASSLDGLAGGRTGELFF TGCGCCAGCAGCTTGGACGGACTAGCGGGGGGACGTACCGGGGAGCTGTTTTTT . TRBV5-1 TRBD2 TRBJ2-2
CASSQSAAAQETQYF TGCGCCAGCAGCCAGTCTGCAGCGGCACAAGAGACCCAGTACTTC . TRBV5-1 . TRBJ2-5
CASSWTANQPQHF TGTGCCAGCAGTTGGACTGCTAATCAGCCCCAGCATTTT few TRBV6-5 . TRBJ1-5
CASSQALQGVGYGYTF TGCGCCAGCAGCCAAGCCCTACAGGGGGTGGGCTATGGCTACACCTTC . TRBV4-3 TRBD1 TRBJ1-2
CAWSSGNEQFF TGTGCCTGGAGTTCAGGGAATGAGCAGTTCTTC few TRBV30 . TRBJ2-1
CAWTGGTDTQYF TGTGCCTGGACAGGGGGCACAGATACGCAGTATTTT . TRBV30 . TRBJ2-3
CASSPIAGGSYEQYF TGTGCCAGCAGTCCAATAGCGGGGGGATCCTACGAGCAGTACTTC few TRBV6-1 TRBD2 TRBJ2-7
CATSREGFGYTF TGTGCCACCAGCAGAGAGGGCTTTGGCTACACCTTC . TRBV15 . TRBJ1-2
CASSVTGVQETQYF TGTGCCAGCAGCGTGACCGGGGTCCAAGAGACCCAGTACTTC . TRBV9 . TRBJ2-5
CASSLGLAGIQETQYF TGTGCTAGCAGCTTAGGACTAGCGGGTATCCAAGAGACCCAGTACTTC few TRBV7-7 TRBD2 TRBJ2-5
CASSLAEYNEKLFF TGTGCCAGCAGTTTGGCGGAATACAATGAAAAACTGTTTTTT . TRBV28 . TRBJ1-4
CASRHRTGRDEQYF TGTGCCAGCAGACACCGGACAGGGAGAGACGAGCAGTACTTC . TRBV11-1 TRBD1 TRBJ2-7
CASSQDGGGQGGETQYF TGCGCCAGCAGCCAAGATGGTGGGGGACAGGGAGGAGAGACCCAGTACTTC few TRBV4-3 TRBD1 TRBJ2-5
CSVGEGDYGYTF TGCAGCGTTGGAGAAGGGGATTACGGCTACACCTTC few TRBV29-1 . TRBJ1-2
CASSPRLAGEDTQYF TGTGCCAGCAGCCCTCGACTAGCGGGGGAAGATACGCAGTATTTT few TRBV11-1 TRBD2 TRBJ2-3
CASRGRDRDYEQYF TGTGCCAGCAGGGGACGGGACAGGGATTACGAGCAGTACTTC . TRBV6-6 TRBD1 TRBJ2-7
CASSLGSLNYGYTF TGCGCCAGCAGCTTGGGCAGTCTTAACTATGGCTACACCTTC once TRBV5-1 . TRBJ1-2
CASSRSESDGYTF TGTGCCAGCAGCCGCTCGGAGTCGGATGGCTACACCTTC . TRBV4-2 . TRBJ1-2
CASSTDTAYGYTF TGTGCCAGCAGTACTGATACTGCTTATGGCTACACCTTC few TRBV28 . TRBJ1-2
CASRRGLDTDTQYF TGCGCCAGCAGGAGGGGGCTGGACACAGATACGCAGTATTTT . TRBV10-2 TRBD1 TRBJ2-3
CATLPTGGEWSHGYTF TGTGCCACCCTTCCGACAGGGGGCGAATGGTCTCATGGCTACACCTTC few TRBV6-6 TRBD1 TRBJ1-2
CASGEGQGITQPQHF TGTGCCAGCGGGGAAGGACAGGGTATAACTCAGCCCCAGCATTTT . TRBV6-6 TRBD1 TRBJ1-5
CASRVGGTTDTQYF TGTGCCAGCAGAGTGGGGGGGACCACAGATACGCAGTATTTT few TRBV11-2 TRBD2 TRBJ2-3
CASSSQVNQPQHF TGTGCCAGCAGTTCCCAGGTCAATCAGCCCCAGCATTTT few TRBV2 . TRBJ1-5
CASSHSYRGGQPQHF TGCGCCAGCAGCCACTCCTACAGGGGAGGTCAGCCCCAGCATTTT many TRBV4-3 TRBD1 TRBJ1-5
CASNTQGAGETQYF TGTGCCAGCAACACACAGGGGGCGGGGGAGACCCAGTACTTC few TRBV11-2 TRBD1 TRBJ2-5
CASSPRGSGANVLTF TGTGCCAGCAGTCCCCGGGGCTCTGGGGCCAACGTCCTGACTTTC . TRBV7-3 . TRBJ2-6
CAVKRGEEETQYF TGTGCCGTCAAGCGGGGGGAAGAGGAGACCCAGTACTTC few TRBV10-3 TRBD2 TRBJ2-5
CASSNDRDDYGYTF TGTGCCAGCAGCAACGACAGGGACGACTATGGCTACACCTTC . TRBV5-6 TRBD1 TRBJ1-2
CASSPETAEKLFF TGTGCCAGCTCACCAGAAACAGCTGAAAAACTGTTTTTT . TRBV18 . TRBJ1-4
CASSPAKVREKLFF TGTGCCAGCTCTCCGGCTAAAGTCAGGGAAAAACTGTTTTTT few TRBV18 . TRBJ1-4
CATSREWGPRNTIYF TGTGCCACCAGCAGAGAGTGGGGCCCCCGAAACACCATATATTTT few TRBV15 . TRBJ1-3
CASSLFNGVGNEQFF TGTGCCAGCAGCTTGTTCAACGGGGTCGGGAATGAGCAGTTCTTC . TRBV7-2 . TRBJ2-1
CASSEGLASTNEQFF TGTGCCAGCAGTGAGGGACTAGCGTCTACGAATGAGCAGTTCTTC . TRBV6-6 TRBD2 TRBJ2-1
CASSPRTTKQGGTQYF TGTGCCAGCTCACCACGTACCACGAAGCAGGGGGGTACGCAGTATTTT . TRBV18 . TRBJ2-3
CASSYFGQGATYEQYF TGTGCCAGCAGTTACTTTGGACAGGGGGCTACCTACGAGCAGTACTTC . TRBV6-5 TRBD1 TRBJ2-7
CASSFQDRSSLGYTF TGTGCCAGCAGCTTCCAGGACAGGAGTTCCCTTGGCTACACCTTC few TRBV5-4 TRBD1 TRBJ1-2
CASSPWDSSWSEQFF TGTGCCAGCAGCCCCTGGGACAGTTCCTGGAGTGAGCAGTTCTTC few TRBV11-2 TRBD1 TRBJ2-1
CASSGGVVMLSGNQPQHF TGTGCCAGCAGTGGGGGAGTAGTGATGTTAAGTGGCAATCAGCCCCAGCATTTT few TRBV6-1 . TRBJ1-5
CASSQGPQANEKLFF TGTGCCAGCAGCCAAGGCCCTCAAGCGAATGAAAAACTGTTTTTT few TRBV4-2 . TRBJ1-4
CASSNRQGVTTEAFF TGTGCCAGCAGTAATAGACAGGGAGTTACGACTGAAGCTTTCTTT . TRBV27 TRBD1 TRBJ1-1
CAISKNGLAGGPGEEQFF TGTGCCATCAGTAAAAACGGACTAGCGGGGGGGCCAGGGGAGGAGCAGTTCTTC . TRBV10-3 TRBD2 TRBJ2-1
CASSLDLAYEQYF TGCGCCAGCAGCTTGGACTTAGCCTACGAGCAGTACTTC . TRBV5-1 . TRBJ2-7
CASSLDRGNSPLHF TGTGCCAGCAGCCTCGACAGGGGCAATTCACCCCTCCACTTT few TRBV7-8 TRBD1 TRBJ1-6
CASSLDAGGPNGELFF TGTGCCAGCAGCTTAGATGCGGGGGGGCCAAACGGGGAGCTGTTTTTT . TRBV7-2 TRBD2 TRBJ2-2